This T cell receptor (beta chain) was captured in a study of CD4+ T cells in melanoma. Study-level points and caveats: A reported correlation linked neoantigen-specific CD4+ T cells to CD8+, macrophage and B cell function. Diverse differentiation states were reported for melanoma neoantigen-specific CD4+ T cells.

Sequencing was performed with immunoSEQ multiplex PCR; in TCRdb, only in-frame clones are kept and a portion is missing. The table has more than 15,000 clones, approximately 76% seen once. This CDR3 is built from 13 residues. Germline values: CDR1 SGHTA, CDR2 FQGTGA. The junction had 7 bases not matched to a gene; V was cut back by 5 bases and J by 10 bases. Worth noting for this clone: Its cognate antigen is unknown.

The sequence was obtained from a human donor with melanoma. The chain couples TRBV7-3 to TRBJ2-1, with 8 positions matching TRBD1. Sequencing was carried out using cells from a culture (not recorded whether cultured in vitro). The CDR3 loop is CASSRSQGGEQFF. CDR3 bases: TGTGCCAGCAGCCGATCACAGGGGGGCGAGCAGTTCTTC. The entire variable domain, with the rest obtained from reference TRBV7-3 and TRBJ2-1, is as follows: GAGVSQTPSNKVTEKGKYVELRCDPISGHTALYWYRQSLGQGPEFLIYFQGTGAADDSGLPNDRFFAVRPEGSVSTLKIQRTERGDSAVYLCASSRSQGGEQFFGPGTRLTVL.